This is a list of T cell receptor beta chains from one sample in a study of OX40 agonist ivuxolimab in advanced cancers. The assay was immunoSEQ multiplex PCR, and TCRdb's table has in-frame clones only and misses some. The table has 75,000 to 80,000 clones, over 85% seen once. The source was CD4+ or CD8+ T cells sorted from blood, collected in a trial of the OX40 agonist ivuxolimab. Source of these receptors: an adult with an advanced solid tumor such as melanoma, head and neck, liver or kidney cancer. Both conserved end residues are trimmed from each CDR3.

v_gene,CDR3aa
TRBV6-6,ASSYSLRLEADTQY
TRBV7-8,ASSSGLYRDSDYGYT
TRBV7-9,ASSCSGATTFQETQY
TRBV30,AWSGDTQPQH
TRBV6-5,ASSAGLANYGYT
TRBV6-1,ASSYWFYEQY
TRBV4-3,ASSQELGYYEQY
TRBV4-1,ASRLRDSTYEQY
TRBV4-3,ASSPEIYYEQY
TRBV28,ASRHGTGVNTIY
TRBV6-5,ASSPGDYNSPLH
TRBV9,ASSVNSYEQY
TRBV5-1,ASSKGRGGSGNEQF
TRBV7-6,ASSSARGLPNTEAF
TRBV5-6,ASSNWRDNIYEQY
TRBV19,ASSISLVSGIYEQY
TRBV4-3,ASSQGAGITYEQY
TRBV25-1,ASSESPGGNSPLH
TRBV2,ASSEASTGVLEQY